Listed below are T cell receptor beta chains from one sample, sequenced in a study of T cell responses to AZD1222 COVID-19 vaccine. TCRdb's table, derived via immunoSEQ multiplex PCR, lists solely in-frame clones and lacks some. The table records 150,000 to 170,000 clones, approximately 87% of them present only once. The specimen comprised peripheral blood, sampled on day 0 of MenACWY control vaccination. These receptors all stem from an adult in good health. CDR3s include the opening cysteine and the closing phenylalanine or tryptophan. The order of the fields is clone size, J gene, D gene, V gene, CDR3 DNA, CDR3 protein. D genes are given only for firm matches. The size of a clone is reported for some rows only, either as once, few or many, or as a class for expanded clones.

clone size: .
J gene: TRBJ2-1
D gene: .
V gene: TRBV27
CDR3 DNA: TGTGCCAGCAGTCTTGGACAGACGTCCTACAATGAGCAGTTCTTC
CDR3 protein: CASSLGQTSYNEQFF

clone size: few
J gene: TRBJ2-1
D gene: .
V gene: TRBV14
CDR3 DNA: TGTGCCAGCAGCCAATCGCGCAGGGCATACAATGAGCAGTTCTTC
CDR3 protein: CASSQSRRAYNEQFF

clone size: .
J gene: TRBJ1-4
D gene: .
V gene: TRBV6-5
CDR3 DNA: TGTGCCAGCAGTTCAGCCGGGGGAGGGCGCGGTGAAAAACTGTTTTTT
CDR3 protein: CASSSAGGGRGEKLFF

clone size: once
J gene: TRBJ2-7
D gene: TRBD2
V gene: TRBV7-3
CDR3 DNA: TGTGCCAGCAGCCCTTCTGGCGGGAGCTCCTACGAGCAGTACTTC
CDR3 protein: CASSPSGGSSYEQYF

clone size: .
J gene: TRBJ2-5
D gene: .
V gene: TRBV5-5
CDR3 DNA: TGTGCCAGCAGCTTGTTGTCAGGGCAAGAGACCCAGTACTTC
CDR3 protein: CASSLLSGQETQYF

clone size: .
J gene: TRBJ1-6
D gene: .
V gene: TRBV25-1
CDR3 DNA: TGTGCCAGCAGTGATCCTAAAGACTCAATCGGTTCACCCCTCCACTTT
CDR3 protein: CASSDPKDSIGSPLHF

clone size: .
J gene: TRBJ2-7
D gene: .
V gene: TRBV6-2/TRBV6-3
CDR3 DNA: TGTGCCAGCAGTTCATTCATGCAGGATAGGGGCTACGAGCAGTACTTC
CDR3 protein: CASSSFMQDRGYEQYF

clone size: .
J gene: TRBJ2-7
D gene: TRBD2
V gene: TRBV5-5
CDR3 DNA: TGTGCCAGCAGCCCCTGGGGAGGGATTAACTACGAGCAGTACTTC
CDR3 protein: CASSPWGGINYEQYF

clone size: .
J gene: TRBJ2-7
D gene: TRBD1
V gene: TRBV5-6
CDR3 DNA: TGTGCCAGCAGCTTGGGACAGGGTTCGTCCGAGCAGTACTTC
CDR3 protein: CASSLGQGSSEQYF

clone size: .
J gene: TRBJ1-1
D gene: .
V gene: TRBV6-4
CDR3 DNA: TGTGCCAGCAGTCCCCAGCCGCGGGGAACTGAAGCTTTCTTT
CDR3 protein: CASSPQPRGTEAFF

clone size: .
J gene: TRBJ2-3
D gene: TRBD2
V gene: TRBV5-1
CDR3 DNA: TGCGCCAGCAGCTCGGGGGGGCGGACAGATACGCAGTATTTT
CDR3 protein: CASSSGGRTDTQYF

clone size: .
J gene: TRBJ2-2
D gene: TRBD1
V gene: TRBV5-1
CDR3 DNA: TGCGCCAGCAGCTTGGAGCCTGGACAGGGAGCGAACACCGGGGAGCTGTTTTTT
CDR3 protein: CASSLEPGQGANTGELFF

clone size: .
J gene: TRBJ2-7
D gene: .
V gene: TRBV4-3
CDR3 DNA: TGCGCCAGCAGCCAAGACGGACGCGGCGGGTACGAGCAGTACTTC
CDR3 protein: CASSQDGRGGYEQYF

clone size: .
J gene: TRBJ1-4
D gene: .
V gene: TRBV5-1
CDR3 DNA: TGCGCCAGCAGCCGGGACGGCGAGAATGAAAAACTGTTTTTT
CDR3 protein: CASSRDGENEKLFF

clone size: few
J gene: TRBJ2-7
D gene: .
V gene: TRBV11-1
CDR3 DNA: TGTGCCAGCAGCTGGACCGGGACTCAGACCTCCTACGAGCAGTACTTC
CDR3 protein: CASSWTGTQTSYEQYF

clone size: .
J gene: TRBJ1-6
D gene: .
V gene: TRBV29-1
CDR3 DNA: TGCAGCGTTGGGGACAAGTATAATTCACCCCTCCACTTT
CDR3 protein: CSVGDKYNSPLHF

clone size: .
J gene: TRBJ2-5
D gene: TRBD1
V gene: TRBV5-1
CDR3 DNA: TGCGCCAGCAGCCAGGGACAGCAAGAGACCCAGTACTTC
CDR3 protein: CASSQGQQETQYF

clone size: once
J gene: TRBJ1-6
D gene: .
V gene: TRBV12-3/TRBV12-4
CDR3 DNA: TGTGCCAGCAGTCCGAACTATAATTCACCCCTCCACTTT
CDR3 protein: CASSPNYNSPLHF

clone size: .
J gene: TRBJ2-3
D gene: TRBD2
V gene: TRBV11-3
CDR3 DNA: TGTGCCAGCAGCTCAGCGGGGATAAACTTACGGGGCACAGATACGCAGTATTTT
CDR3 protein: CASSSAGINLRGTDTQYF

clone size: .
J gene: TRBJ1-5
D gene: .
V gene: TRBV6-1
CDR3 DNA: TGTGCCAGCAGTGAATCAAACTTCCAGCCCCAGCATTTT
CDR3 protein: CASSESNFQPQHF

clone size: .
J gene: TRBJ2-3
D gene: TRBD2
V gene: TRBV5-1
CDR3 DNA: TGCGCCAGCAGCTTGCAAAGCGGGAGAACGCAGTATTTT
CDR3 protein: CASSLQSGRTQYF

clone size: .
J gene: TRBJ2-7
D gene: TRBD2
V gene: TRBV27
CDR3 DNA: TGTGCCAGCAGCGCAGGACTAGCGGGAGGGTACGAGCAGTACTTC
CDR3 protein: CASSAGLAGGYEQYF

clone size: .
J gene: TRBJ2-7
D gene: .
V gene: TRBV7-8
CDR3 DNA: TGTGCCAGCAGCTTAGTGCAAGGCAGACTTCCTTGGGAGCAGTACTTC
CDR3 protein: CASSLVQGRLPWEQYF

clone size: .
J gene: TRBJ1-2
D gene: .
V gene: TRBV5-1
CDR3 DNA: TGCGCCAGCAGCTTGGAACGGCTGACCTCGGAGGGGGGCTACACCTTC
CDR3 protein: CASSLERLTSEGGYTF

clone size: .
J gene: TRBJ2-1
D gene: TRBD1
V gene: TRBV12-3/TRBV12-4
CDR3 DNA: TGTGCCAGCAGGGAGACAGGGAAGGATGAGCAGTTCTTC
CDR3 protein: CASRETGKDEQFF

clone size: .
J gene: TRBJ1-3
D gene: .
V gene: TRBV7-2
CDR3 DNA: TGTGCCAGCAGCTTAACCCCAAGGGGTACTGGAAACACCATATATTTT
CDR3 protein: CASSLTPRGTGNTIYF

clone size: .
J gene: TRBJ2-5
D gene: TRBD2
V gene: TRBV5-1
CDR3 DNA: TGCGCCAGCAGCTTGGCAAAAAGCCAGTTAGCGGGAGTTCGGGAGACCCAGTACTTC
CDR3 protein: CASSLAKSQLAGVRETQYF

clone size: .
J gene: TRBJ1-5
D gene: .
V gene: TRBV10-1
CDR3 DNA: TGCGCCAGCAGTGATCAGGGGCCCAATCAGCCCCAGCATTTT
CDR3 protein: CASSDQGPNQPQHF

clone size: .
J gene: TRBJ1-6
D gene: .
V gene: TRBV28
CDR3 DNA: TGTGCCAGCAGTTCGTGGGGTAATTCACCCCTCCACTTT
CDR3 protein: CASSSWGNSPLHF

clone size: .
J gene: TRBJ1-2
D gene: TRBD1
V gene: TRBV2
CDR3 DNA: TGTGCCAGCAGTCGTGGACAGGGCGGTGAAGGCTACACCTTC
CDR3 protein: CASSRGQGGEGYTF

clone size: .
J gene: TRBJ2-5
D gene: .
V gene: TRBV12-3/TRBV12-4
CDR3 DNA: TGTGCCAGCAGTTCCGACGGACAAGAGACCCAGTACTTC
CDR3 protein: CASSSDGQETQYF

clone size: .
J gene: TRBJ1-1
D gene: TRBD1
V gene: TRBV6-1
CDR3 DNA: TGTGCCAGCGAAGGACAGGGGGATCTTAAAACTGAAGCTTTCTTT
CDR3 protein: CASEGQGDLKTEAFF

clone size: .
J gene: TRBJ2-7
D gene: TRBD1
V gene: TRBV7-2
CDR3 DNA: TGTGCCAGCAGCATAGCTGGGACAGGGGAGAACGAGCAGTACTTC
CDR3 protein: CASSIAGTGENEQYF

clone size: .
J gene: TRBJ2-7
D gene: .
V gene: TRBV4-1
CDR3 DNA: TGCGCCAGCAGCCAAGTCCAGGGTTCCTACGAGCAGTACTTC
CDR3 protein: CASSQVQGSYEQYF

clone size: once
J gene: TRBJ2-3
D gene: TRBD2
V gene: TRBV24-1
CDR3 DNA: TGTGCCACCAGTGATTCTGCGGGAGGGACAGATACGCAGTATTTT
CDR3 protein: CATSDSAGGTDTQYF

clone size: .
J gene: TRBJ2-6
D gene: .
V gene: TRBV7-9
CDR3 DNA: TGTGCCAGCCGACAGGCACCGGGGGCCAACGTCCTGACTTTC
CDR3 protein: CASRQAPGANVLTF

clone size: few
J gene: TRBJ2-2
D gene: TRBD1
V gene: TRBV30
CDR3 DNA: TGTGCCCGTGACCAGGGGGCCGGGGAGCTGTTTTTT
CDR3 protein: CARDQGAGELFF

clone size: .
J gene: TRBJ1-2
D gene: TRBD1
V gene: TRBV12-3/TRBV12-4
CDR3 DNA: TGTGCCAGCAGCTACGACAGGGACTATGGCTACACCTTC
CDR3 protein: CASSYDRDYGYTF

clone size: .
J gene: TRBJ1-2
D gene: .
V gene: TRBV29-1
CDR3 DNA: TGCAGCGGAGGAGGGGAACGAGGCTACACCTTC
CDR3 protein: CSGGGERGYTF

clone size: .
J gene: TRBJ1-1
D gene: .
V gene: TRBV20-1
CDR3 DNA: TGCAGTGCTAGTGTCGTGAGATCCTGGGGCACTGAAGCTTTCTTT
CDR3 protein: CSASVVRSWGTEAFF

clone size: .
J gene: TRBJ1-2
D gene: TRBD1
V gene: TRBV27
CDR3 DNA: TGTGCCAGCAGTTTAAAAGGGACAGGGAGCTATGGCTACACCTTC
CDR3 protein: CASSLKGTGSYGYTF

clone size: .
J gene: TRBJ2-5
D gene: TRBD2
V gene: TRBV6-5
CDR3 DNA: TGTGCCAGCAGCCAGCGGGGATCCCAAGAGACCCAGTACTTC
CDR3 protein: CASSQRGSQETQYF

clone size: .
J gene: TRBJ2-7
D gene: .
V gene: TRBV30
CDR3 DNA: TGTGCCTGGAAGGGGGTCCACGAGCAGTACTTC
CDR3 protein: CAWKGVHEQYF